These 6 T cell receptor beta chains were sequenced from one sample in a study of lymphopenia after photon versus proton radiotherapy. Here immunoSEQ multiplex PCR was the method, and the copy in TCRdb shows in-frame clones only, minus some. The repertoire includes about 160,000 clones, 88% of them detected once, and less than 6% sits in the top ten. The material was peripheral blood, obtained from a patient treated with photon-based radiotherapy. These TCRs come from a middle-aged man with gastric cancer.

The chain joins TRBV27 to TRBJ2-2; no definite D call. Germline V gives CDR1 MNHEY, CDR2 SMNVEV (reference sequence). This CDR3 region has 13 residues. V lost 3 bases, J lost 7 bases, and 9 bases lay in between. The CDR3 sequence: CASSFETVGELFF. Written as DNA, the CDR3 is TGTGCCAGCAGTTTTGAGACGGTCGGGGAGCTGTTTTTT.

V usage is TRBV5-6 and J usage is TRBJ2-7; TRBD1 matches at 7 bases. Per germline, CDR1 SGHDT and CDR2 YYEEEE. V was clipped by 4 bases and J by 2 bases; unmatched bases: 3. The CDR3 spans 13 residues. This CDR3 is CASSVGTAYEQYF. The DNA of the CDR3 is TGTGCCAGCAGCGTAGGGACAGCCTACGAGCAGTACTTC.

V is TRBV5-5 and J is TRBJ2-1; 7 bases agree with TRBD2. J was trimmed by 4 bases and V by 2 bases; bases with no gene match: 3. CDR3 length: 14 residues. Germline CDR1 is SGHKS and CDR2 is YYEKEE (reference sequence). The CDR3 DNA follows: TGTGCCAGCAGCTTAACTAGCGTTTACAATGAGCAGTTCTTC. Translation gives CASSLTSVYNEQFF.

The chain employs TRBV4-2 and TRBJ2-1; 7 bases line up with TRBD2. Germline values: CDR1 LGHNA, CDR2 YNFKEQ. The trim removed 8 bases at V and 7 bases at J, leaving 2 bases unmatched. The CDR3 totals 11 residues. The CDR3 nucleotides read TGTGCCAGCCGGCGGGAGAATGAGCAGTTCTTC. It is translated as CASRRENEQFF.

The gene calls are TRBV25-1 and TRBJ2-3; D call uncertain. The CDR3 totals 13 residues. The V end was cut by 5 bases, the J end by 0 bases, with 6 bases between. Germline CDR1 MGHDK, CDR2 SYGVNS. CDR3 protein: CASSLESTDTQYF. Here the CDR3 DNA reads TGTGCCAGCAGTTTGGAGAGCACAGATACGCAGTATTTT.

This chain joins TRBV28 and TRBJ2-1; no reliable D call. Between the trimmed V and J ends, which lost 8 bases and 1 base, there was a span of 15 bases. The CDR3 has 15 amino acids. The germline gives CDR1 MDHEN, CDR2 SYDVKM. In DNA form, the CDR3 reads TGTGCCAGCGGCCCCGATACTGGGTCCTACAATGAGCAGTTCTTC. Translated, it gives CASGPDTGSYNEQFF.